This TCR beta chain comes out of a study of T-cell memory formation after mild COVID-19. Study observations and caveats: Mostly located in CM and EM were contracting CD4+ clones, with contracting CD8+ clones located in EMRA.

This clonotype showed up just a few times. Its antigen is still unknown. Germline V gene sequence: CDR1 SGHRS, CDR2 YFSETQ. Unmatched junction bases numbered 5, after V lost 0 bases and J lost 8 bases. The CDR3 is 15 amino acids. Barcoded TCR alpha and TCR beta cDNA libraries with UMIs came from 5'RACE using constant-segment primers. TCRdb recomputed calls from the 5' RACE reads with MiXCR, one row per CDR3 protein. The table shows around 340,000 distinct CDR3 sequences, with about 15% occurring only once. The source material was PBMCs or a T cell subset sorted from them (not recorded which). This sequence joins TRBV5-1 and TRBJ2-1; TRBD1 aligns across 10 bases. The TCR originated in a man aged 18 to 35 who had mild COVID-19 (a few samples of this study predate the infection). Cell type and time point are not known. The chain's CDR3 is CASSLADRGLDEQFF. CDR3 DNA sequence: TGCGCCAGCAGCTTGGCCGACAGGGGGCTCGATGAGCAGTTCTTC.